Each of the 13 T cell receptor beta chains below was sequenced from the same sample in a study of T cell changes during pregnancy in multiple sclerosis. Produced via immunoSEQ multiplex PCR; TCRdb's table is partial and in-frame only. This sample has tens of thousands of clones; roughly 89% occur once, and the top ten carry approximately 2%. Here the sequenced sample was peripheral blood, taken in the third trimester of pregnancy. These receptors all stem from a female donor in good health, enrolled as a control in a pregnancy study.

J is TRBJ2-7 and V is TRBV18; 11 bases fit TRBD1. The CDR3 runs to 16 residues. The germline gives CDR1 KGHSH, CDR2 LQKENI. V was pared by 1 base and J by 6 bases, with 8 bases of the junction left unmatched. CDR3 sequence reads: CASSPLPGQGEGEQYF. CDR3 DNA sequence: TGTGCCAGCTCACCACTCCCGGGACAGGGGGAGGGCGAGCAGTACTTC.

The chain couples TRBV18 to TRBJ2-2, with D possibly being TRBD1 (5 bases). Germline V CDR1 and CDR2: KGHSH, LQKENI. Trimming removed 4 bases at V and 4 bases at J, with 13 bases between. This CDR3 is 15 amino acids long. CDR3 in amino acids: CASSRAGSTTGELFF. For the CDR3, the DNA is TGTGCCAGCTCACGGGCAGGGTCAACCACCGGGGAGCTGTTTTTT.

The V and J genes are TRBV7-9 and TRBJ2-7; D is perhaps TRBD1 (6 bases). CDR3 length equals 14 residues. Germline CDR1 and CDR2: SEHNR and FQNEAQ (reference sequence). V was shortened by 2 bases and J by 0 bases, with 8 bases between the two germline ends. In nucleotides, the CDR3 is TGTGCCAGCAGCTTAAGGGGGAACTCCTACGAGCAGTACTTC. Translating gives CASSLRGNSYEQYF.

This clone came up a few times. This chain links TRBV2 with TRBJ1-1; D not resolved. Trimming took off 11 bases at V and 4 bases at J, with 23 bases between the two ends. The CDR3 length is 15 residues. Germline V gene lookup returns CDR1 SNHLY and CDR2 FYNNEI. The CDR3 sequence: CADRGSAILATEAFF. The CDR3 bases are TGTGCCGACCGAGGGTCAGCGATTTTGGCCACTGAAGCTTTCTTT.

This chain connects TRBV5-1 to TRBJ2-7; D gene ambiguous. The V gene lost 3 bases and the J gene lost 1 base, with 8 bases spanning the gap. The germline V gene has CDR1 SGHRS and CDR2 YFSETQ. This CDR3 spans 13 amino acids. CDR3 region: CASSSQSSYEQYF. CDR3 DNA: TGCGCCAGCAGCTCACAGTCTTCCTACGAGCAGTACTTC.

This clone was detected only a few times. J is TRBJ1-5 and V is TRBV30; TRBD1 is a possible D gene (6 bases). Germline CDR1 GTSNPN, CDR2 SVGIG (reference sequence). Trimming took off 2 bases at V and 5 bases at J, with 10 bases between the two ends. The CDR3 spans 13 residues. CDR3 sequence: CAWSWGRDQPQHF. DNA of the CDR3: TGTGCCTGGAGTTGGGGGCGGGATCAGCCCCAGCATTTT.

The chain employs TRBV6-5 and TRBJ1-1; 7 bases line up with TRBD1. The germline V gene encodes CDR1 MNHEY and CDR2 SVGAGI. This CDR3 is 16 amino acids long. J lost 9 bases, V lost 2 bases, and 15 bases had no gene match. The CDR3 spells CASSYLEGQGVKKAFF. CDR3 nucleotide sequence: TGTGCCAGCAGTTACCTCGAAGGGCAGGGGGTCAAAAAAGCTTTCTTT.

The chain has TRBV5-1 and TRBJ2-3; D possibly corresponds to TRBD1 (5 bases). Germline assignment: CDR1 SGHRS and CDR2 YFSETQ. The germline V and J ends were trimmed by 0 bases and 2 bases, with 7 bases remaining between them. The CDR3 extends over 14 amino acids. CDR3 nucleotide sequence: TGCGCCAGCAGCTTGGAGACAGTCACAGATACGCAGTATTTT. It is translated as CASSLETVTDTQYF.

The chain uses TRBV30 and TRBJ2-3, with a weak D call TRBD2 (5 bases). Germline loops: CDR1 GTSNPN, CDR2 SVGIG (reference sequence). Trimming left V 0 bases short and J 1 base short, with 8 bases between. The CDR3 is 14 residues long. This CDR3 is CAWSVRRGTDTQYF. CDR3 coding DNA: TGTGCCTGGAGTGTAAGGCGGGGCACAGATACGCAGTATTTT.

This clone showed up just a few times. This sequence joins TRBV6-1 and TRBJ1-1; TRBD1 matches at 9 bases. Germline CDR1 MNHNS, CDR2 SASEGT. The CDR3 is 13 amino acids. V was pared by 2 bases and J by 8 bases, with 3 bases of the junction left unmatched. The CDR3 reads CASSETGTGEAFF. CDR3 sequence (DNA): TGTGCCAGCAGTGAAACCGGGACAGGGGAAGCTTTCTTT.

Worth noting for this clone: One end of the junction is discordant with germline, which a read error may explain. The chain carries TRBV20-1 and TRBJ2-3; D is undetermined. The germline CDR1 and CDR2 sequences are DFQATT and SNEGSKA (reference sequence). The CDR3 spans 11 residues. CDR3 amino acids: CSAGDGDTQYF. The CDR3 bases are TGCAGTGCTGGAGACGGGGATACGCAGTATTTT.

The J gene is TRBJ1-5, the V gene TRBV11-2, with 7 bases lining up with TRBD1. Trimming cost V 6 bases and J 5 bases; bases outside gene matches: 16. The length of the CDR3 is 17 residues. Germline CDR1 and CDR2: SGHAT and FQNNGV. This CDR3 reads CASSSTPRDRGDQPQHF. The CDR3 region has the DNA TGTGCCAGCAGTTCCACCCCCCGGGACAGAGGGGATCAGCCCCAGCATTTT.

The chain uses TRBV9 and TRBJ2-6, with D possibly TRBD1 on 7 matching bases. Trimming pared 4 bases from V and 0 bases from J, leaving 14 bases between. The length of the CDR3 is 17 residues. The germline gives CDR1 SGDLS, CDR2 YYNGEE. The CDR3 reads CASSLQGGTSGANVLTF. CDR3 nucleotides: TGTGCCAGCAGCCTTCAGGGGGGAACCTCTGGGGCCAACGTCCTGACTTTC.